This T cell receptor beta chain emerged from a study of blood T cell repertoires in COVID-19. Study context: The United States, Italy and Spain were the sources of the acute and convalescent COVID-19 samples. Sample material is recorded as cDNA or gDNA derived from T cells, B-cell-depleted T cells, or PBMCs.

Looked up from germline, CDR1 is LNHDA and CDR2 is SQIVND (reference sequence). This CDR3 spans 16 amino acids. J lost 0 bases, V lost 4 bases, and 7 bases had no gene match. Original processing methods: Estimates of nucleated cell counts were drawn from the amplification of reference gene primers. Sequencing used immunoSEQ multiplex PCR; TCRdb keeps in-frame clones, though not all of them. That table supplies the V and J calls and clone size; D and trimming were determined from the DNA. The sample includes 150,000 to 200,000 clones, around nine tenths of them seen just once. This receptor was identified in a man between 70 and 80 years old with active or convalescent COVID-19. V is TRBV19 and J is TRBJ2-3; TRBD2 agrees at 7 bases. The sequencing input was peripheral blood. CDR3 nucleotide sequence: TGTGCCAGTAGTACCCTAGCGGTCCTCAGCACAGATACGCAGTATTTT. This encodes CASSTLAVLSTDTQYF.